These T cell receptor beta chains were read from a single sample in a study of blood T cell repertoires in COVID-19. Some clones are missing from TCRdb's copy, which holds only in-frame ones; the method was immunoSEQ multiplex PCR. The data show 29,000 or so clones, roughly nine tenths seen once. The sample consisted of peripheral blood. The receptors shown here come from a human donor in a cohort sampled during active COVID-19. The CDR3 runs from the conserved cysteine through the conserved F or W. A D gene is named only where the DNA matches it firmly. Only some rows state a clone size, as once, few, many or a class for expanded clones.

>-|TRBJ1-1|TRBD1|TRBV28
CASSRTGSQAFF
TGTGCCAGCTCCAGGACAGGGAGCCAAGCTTTCTTT
>-|TRBJ2-3|-|TRBV9
CASSVEFGGTDTQYF
TGTGCCAGCAGCGTGGAGTTCGGGGGCACAGATACGCAGTATTTT
>-|TRBJ2-7|TRBD1|TRBV9
CASSPWTGSHEQYF
TGTGCCAGCAGCCCCTGGACAGGGTCACACGAGCAGTACTTC
>-|TRBJ2-5|TRBD2|TRBV4-3
CASSQDPGLAGGIQETQYF
TGCGCCAGCAGCCAAGACCCGGGACTAGCGGGGGGCATCCAAGAGACCCAGTACTTC
>-|TRBJ2-5|-|TRBV11-2
CASSLVPDYRQETQYF
TGTGCCAGCAGCTTAGTACCTGACTACCGACAAGAGACCCAGTACTTC
>once|TRBJ2-7|TRBD2|TRBV5-4
CASSSDLAGQHEQYF
TGTGCCAGCAGCTCGGATCTAGCGGGGCAACACGAGCAGTACTTC
>-|TRBJ2-3|-|TRBV25-1
CASSESRRGPSTDTQYF
TGTGCCAGCAGTGAATCAAGGCGGGGGCCCAGCACAGATACGCAGTATTTT
>-|TRBJ1-2|-|TRBV2
CAREQGNYGYTF
TGTGCCAGAGAACAGGGTAACTATGGCTACACCTTC
>few|TRBJ2-1|TRBD2|TRBV29-1
CSVDGGGVNEQFF
TGCAGCGTTGATGGCGGGGGGGTAAATGAGCAGTTCTTC
>-|TRBJ2-4|TRBD1|TRBV19
CASSIEGGQTPYIQYF
TGTGCCAGTAGTATAGAAGGGGGACAGACGCCGTACATTCAGTACTTC
>-|TRBJ1-1|-|TRBV3-1/TRBV3-2
CASSGQPNTEAFF
TGTGCCAGCAGCGGACAACCGAACACTGAAGCTTTCTTT
>-|TRBJ1-1|TRBD1|TRBV6-6
CASSYSGQGLNTEAFF
TGTGCCAGCAGTTATTCGGGACAGGGATTGAACACTGAAGCTTTCTTT
>-|TRBJ2-1|TRBD2|TRBV13
CASSPGLAGNEQFF
TGTGCCAGCAGCCCCGGACTAGCGGGGAATGAGCAGTTCTTC
>-|TRBJ1-4|TRBD1|TRBV7-9
CASSSPTGSNEKLFF
TGTGCCAGCAGCTCACCGACAGGGTCTAATGAAAAACTGTTTTTT
>few|TRBJ1-2|-|TRBV15
CATSRDQGYGYTF
TGTGCCACCAGCAGAGACCAGGGCTATGGCTACACCTTC
>-|TRBJ1-2|TRBD1|TRBV9
CASSVGNDRGYGYTF
TGTGCCAGCAGCGTAGGTAATGACAGGGGTTATGGCTACACCTTC
>-|TRBJ2-7|TRBD2|TRBV11-2
CASRPREGIEQYF
TGTGCCAGCAGACCCCGGGAGGGAATCGAGCAGTACTTC
>-|TRBJ1-4|TRBD1|TRBV20-1
CSAEGAEKLFF
TGCAGTGCTGAGGGGGCTGAAAAACTGTTTTTT
>-|TRBJ1-2|-|TRBV27
CASSLSGQANYGYTF
TGTGCCAGCAGTTTAAGTGGGCAGGCTAACTATGGCTACACCTTC
>-|TRBJ1-6|-|TRBV19
CASSIALQGESSPLHF
TGTGCCAGTAGTATAGCCCTACAGGGAGAGTCTTCACCCCTCCACTTT
>-|TRBJ1-1|-|TRBV2
CASSELLHTEAFF
TGTGCCAGCAGTGAACTCCTACACACTGAAGCTTTCTTT
>-|TRBJ1-1|-|TRBV5-1
CASSGTLYNAEAFF
TGCGCCAGCAGCGGGACACTCTACAATGCTGAAGCTTTCTTT
>-|TRBJ2-5|TRBD2|TRBV5-6
CASSKRGGDGTQYF
TGTGCCAGCAGCAAACGGGGGGGCGATGGGACCCAGTACTTC
>-|TRBJ2-3|TRBD1|TRBV19
CASRDRPSSTDTQYF
TGTGCCAGTAGGGACAGGCCTTCTAGCACAGATACGCAGTATTTT
>-|TRBJ2-2|-|TRBV7-3
CASSLGPESTGELFF
TGTGCCAGCAGCTTAGGGCCAGAGAGTACCGGGGAGCTGTTTTTT
>-|TRBJ1-2|TRBD1|TRBV29-1
CSDAGGTSGYTF
TGCAGCGACGCAGGGGGCACGAGTGGCTACACCTTC
>-|TRBJ2-3|-|TRBV3-1/TRBV3-2
CASSQVYSSPTSTDTQYF
TGTGCCAGCAGCCAAGTGTATAGTAGCCCCACAAGCACAGATACGCAGTATTTT
>-|TRBJ2-2|-|TRBV7-9
CASSSRQANTGELFF
TGTGCCAGCAGCTCCCGACAGGCGAACACCGGGGAGCTGTTTTTT
>-|TRBJ1-2|TRBD1|TRBV5-8
CASSFAGGNYGYTF
TGTGCCAGCAGCTTTGCAGGGGGAAACTATGGCTACACCTTC
>-|TRBJ2-1|-|TRBV7-9
CASSFRGSNEQFF
TGTGCCAGCAGCTTCCGGGGATCCAATGAGCAGTTCTTC
>-|TRBJ2-7|TRBD1|TRBV6-5
CASSPLQGAYEQYF
TGTGCCAGCAGTCCCTTACAGGGGGCTTACGAGCAGTACTTC
>-|TRBJ2-2|-|TRBV9
CASSVVGGGAGELFF
TGTGCCAGCAGCGTAGTAGGGGGCGGGGCCGGGGAGCTGTTTTTT